The clone carrying this TCR beta chain was seen once. This CDR3 is built from 14 residues. The V and J ends lost 4 bases and 5 bases respectively, with 12 bases between them. Germline V gene sequence: CDR1 LNHDA, CDR2 SQIVND (reference sequence). This sample is drawn from a study of control samples from healthy donors and cancer patients. Clones were read by immunoSEQ multiplex PCR, and TCRdb kept only the in-frame ones, dropping some. The sample shows approximately 97,000 clones, about 82% of them seen only once. The specimen sequenced was blood. The V gene is TRBV19, the J gene TRBJ1-3; D is possibly TRBD1 (6 bases). The clonotype originates from a man aged 30 to 45 in good health. The CDR3 reads CASSKGDSRNTIYF. CDR3 DNA sequence: TGTGCCAGTAGTAAGGGGGATAGCCGAAACACCATATATTTT.